The clone carrying this T cell receptor (beta chain) has just a few counts. This sample is drawn from a study of blood T cell repertoires in COVID-19. Overall study: Some COVID-19 samples were acute and others convalescent; all came from the United States, Italy and Spain.

Profiling relied on immunoSEQ multiplex PCR, and the TCRdb table lists in-frame clones only, not all of them. The repertoire holds about 170,000 clones, 75% to 90% seen once, with 4.4% in the top ten. Among Cohort 3 donors, those recovered had two negative PCRs, clearance, or symptom resolution. V trimming: 0 bases; J trimming: 5 bases; junction bases outside the gene matches: 13. In germline, CDR1 is LGHDT, CDR2 YNNKEL (reference sequence). The CDR3 spans 19 residues. The TCR sequence derives from a woman in her forties or fifties who had recovered from COVID-19. Sequences were obtained from PBMCs or T cells enriched from blood (not recorded which). The rearrangement joins TRBV3-1 (or the pseudogene TRBV3-2) to TRBJ2-3; 11 nucleotides align to TRBD2. The CDR3 DNA follows: TGTGCCAGCAGCCAAGATTCCCTAGCGGGGGGCCCAGGGGGAGATACGCAGTATTTT. Amino acids: CASSQDSLAGGPGGDTQYF.